These 8 T cell receptor beta chains were sequenced from one sample in a study of circulating CD8 cells and anti-PD-1 response in melanoma. Four subsets defined by PD-1 and/or TIGIT were sorted from live CD3+CD8+TCRalphabeta+ cells. Each library started from 15 ng of total RNA using the QIAseq Immune Repertoire TCR panel. MiXCR, applied by TCRdb to the reads, yields one record per CDR3 protein. Seen here are 320 or so distinct CDR3 sequences, under 5.5% observed once, and the top ten hold roughly 27%. The sample here was CD8+ T cells from PBMCs, taken at baseline or after one month of anti-PD-1 therapy (not recorded which). The receptors were gathered from a human donor with melanoma.

By share, this clonotype ranks as large. The chain has TRBV13 and TRBJ2-7; no clear D. The CDR3 contains 13 residues. The ends were cut back, 0 bases at V and 7 bases at J, with 10 bases in the middle. Germline V lookup: CDR1 PRHDT, CDR2 FYEKMQ (reference sequence). The CDR3 is CASSLGADREQYF. CDR3 DNA: TGTGCCAGCAGCTTAGGAGCAGACCGGGAGCAGTACTTC.

In its sample, this clonotype is large. The rearrangement links TRBV7-2 to TRBJ1-2; D gene ambiguous. The V gene's germline CDR1 is SGHTA and CDR2 FQGNSA. The CDR3 is 14 residues long. V lost 1 base to trimming and J lost 6 bases, with 12 bases between them. The CDR3 coding sequence is TGTGCCAGCAGCTTAGTCCGGGGAGGCGATGGCTACACCTTC. Residues: CASSLVRGGDGYTF.

By proportion, this clonotype is large. The chain links TRBV24-1 to TRBJ2-7; a weak D match, TRBD1 (6 bases). CDR3 length: 15 residues. From germline, CDR1 is KGHDR and CDR2 SFDVKD. V was pared by 0 bases and J by 0 bases, with 8 bases between. Here the CDR3 reads CATSDLKGDSYEQYF. The CDR3 nucleotides read TGTGCCACCAGTGATTTGAAGGGGGACTCCTACGAGCAGTACTTC.

By sample fraction, this clonotype is large. The CDR3 protein is CASSPGSYNEQFF. DNA of the CDR3: TGTGCCAGTAGTCCAGGCTCTTACAATGAGCAGTTCTTC. The chain links TRBV19 to TRBJ2-1; D gene ambiguous. The CDR3 has 13 amino acids. Germline assignment: CDR1 LNHDA and CDR2 SQIVND (reference sequence). The V gene lost 5 bases and the J gene lost 4 bases, with 9 bases spanning the gap.

This clonotype is deemed large (0.1 to 1%). The chain couples TRBV29-1 to TRBJ1-2; 7 nucleotides match TRBD1. From germline, CDR1 is SQVTM and CDR2 ANQGSEA. This CDR3 contains 13 residues. J gave up 7 bases and V 6 bases, and 11 bases lay outside the gene matches. In nucleotides, the CDR3 is TGCAGCGTGATATCCGGGACAGCCTTTGGCTACACCTTC. This sequence encodes CSVISGTAFGYTF.

This clonotype ranks as large. V and J are TRBV3-1 and TRBJ2-6; tentatively, D is TRBD2 (6 bases). V shed 0 bases and J shed 2 bases, with 14 bases lying between them. The CDR3 covers 18 residues. Germline V lookup: CDR1 LGHDT, CDR2 YNNKEL (reference sequence). The CDR3 nucleotides read TGTGCCAGCAGCCAAGATCCGGCGGGGCCCCCTGGGGCCAACGTCCTGACTTTC. It specifies CASSQDPAGPPGANVLTF. The full variable domain, in which reference TRBV3-1 and TRBJ2-6 provide the parts outside the CDR3, is DTAVSQTPKYLVTQMGNDKSIKCEQNLGHDTMYWYKQDSKKFLKIMFSYNNKELIINETVPNRFSPKSPDKAHLNLHINSLELGDSAVYFCASSQDPAGPPGANVLTFGAGSRLTVL.

By share of the sample, this clonotype is medium-sized. CDR3 sequence reads: CASSHSLTGSYEQYF. CDR3 sequence (DNA): TGCGCCAGCAGCCATAGCTTGACTGGCTCCTACGAGCAGTACTTC. The V call is TRBV4-1, the J call TRBJ2-7; no clear D. Germline V gene sequence: CDR1 MGHRA, CDR2 YSYEKL. There are 15 residues in the CDR3. Trimming removed 3 bases at V and 0 bases at J, with 12 bases between.

This clonotype is large by share. This chain uses TRBV6-1 with TRBJ2-4; perhaps D is TRBD1 or TRBD2 (6 bases each). This CDR3 has 16 residues. Germline V CDR1 and CDR2: MNHNS, SASEGT. Trimming pared 1 base from V and 0 bases from J, leaving 10 bases between. The CDR3 is CASSEDGGSAKNIQYF. CDR3 sequence (DNA): TGTGCCAGCAGTGAAGACGGGGGCTCAGCCAAAAACATTCAGTACTTC.